The 25 T cell receptor beta chains below were found in one sample sequenced in a study of cytomegalovirus exposure and HLA in healthy donors. This table comes from immunoSEQ multiplex PCR, and its TCRdb copy is limited to in-frame clones, with some not included. The sample carries 330,000 or so clones, 86% recorded once. Material for sequencing was PBMCs. Receptors originate from a woman under 30 in good health and CMV-seronegative.

The chain employs TRBV11-3 and TRBJ2-1; unclear D gene. V shed 4 bases and J shed 9 bases, with 10 bases lying between them. This CDR3 region has 12 residues. CDR1 and CDR2 (germline): SGHNT, YENEEA. CDR3 coding DNA: TGTGCCAGCAGCTCTCGAGGCCGTGAGCAGTTCTTC. Translated: CASSSRGREQFF.

This clone was seen more than once but under ten times. The chain employs TRBV2 and TRBJ2-2; the match to TRBD2 covers 8 bases. The length of the CDR3 is 15 residues. The V gene's germline CDR1 is SNHLY and CDR2 FYNNEI. Unmatched junction bases numbered 9, after V lost 8 bases and J lost 4 bases. The CDR3 is CASGLAGPLTGELFF. CDR3 nucleotide sequence: TGTGCCAGCGGGCTAGCGGGTCCTCTCACCGGGGAGCTGTTTTTT.

This rearrangement joins TRBV7-3 to TRBJ2-5, with 8 nucleotides matching TRBD1. V trimming: 4 bases; J trimming: 5 bases; junction bases outside the gene matches: 9. Germline values: CDR1 SGHTA, CDR2 FQGTGA. This CDR3 is 15 amino acids long. CDR3 amino acids: CASSSTTGEGETQYF. DNA of the CDR3: TGTGCCAGCAGCTCCACGACAGGGGAAGGGGAGACCCAGTACTTC.

The V and J genes are TRBV2 and TRBJ1-5; D ambiguous. Trimming cost V 4 bases and J 5 bases, with 12 bases left between them. The CDR3 has 14 amino acids. Germline V CDR1 and CDR2: SNHLY, FYNNEI. CDR3 bases: TGTGCCAGCAGTGTGGCCCAGTTTGATCAGCCCCAGCATTTT. It encodes CASSVAQFDQPQHF.

The rearrangement links TRBV15 to TRBJ2-1; 13 positions match TRBD2. In germline, CDR1 is LNHNV, CDR2 YYDKDF (reference sequence). The junction had 4 bases not matched to a gene; V was cut back by 8 bases and J by 3 bases. The length of the CDR3 is 15 residues. CDR3 protein: CATLGTSGDYNEQFF. CDR3 in DNA: TGTGCCACCCTAGGGACTAGCGGGGACTACAATGAGCAGTTCTTC.

The chain uses TRBV19 and TRBJ1-4; D possibly corresponds to TRBD1 (5 bases). V was cut by 9 bases and J by 5 bases, with 22 bases left in between. Per germline, CDR1 LNHDA and CDR2 SQIVND (reference sequence). CDR3 length equals 16 residues. Here the CDR3 reads CASQSFPSRGNEKLFF. CDR3 bases: TGTGCCAGCCAGAGTTTTCCCTCGCGGGGCAATGAAAAACTGTTTTTT.

This clone was detected only once. V and J are TRBV7-9 and TRBJ1-1; no clear D. Trimming removed 2 bases at V and 3 bases at J, with 7 bases between. CDR1 is SEHNR and CDR2 is FQNEAQ in the germline V gene (reference sequence). This CDR3 has 13 residues. The CDR3 is CASSLSQDTEAFF. The CDR3 DNA is TGTGCCAGCAGCTTATCCCAGGACACTGAAGCTTTCTTT.

A word on this clone: In the same sample, other DNA sequences code for this CDR3. The chain recombines TRBV13 with TRBJ2-5; no reliable D call. V was cut by 5 bases and J by 4 bases, with 5 bases left in between. Germline V lookup: CDR1 PRHDT, CDR2 FYEKMQ (reference sequence). The CDR3 has 11 amino acids. CDR3 sequence (DNA): TGTGCCAGCAGCCTCCGAGAGACCCAGTACTTC. Encoded protein: CASSLRETQYF.

The gene calls are TRBV5-1 and TRBJ2-1, with D maybe TRBD2 (5 bases). Trimming shortened V by 1 base and J by 4 bases, and 9 bases separated the two germline ends. CDR3 length: 14 amino acids. In germline, CDR1 is SGHRS, CDR2 YFSETQ. CDR3 sequence: CASSLSGLYNEQFF. For the CDR3, the DNA is TGCGCCAGCAGCTTGAGTGGACTGTACAATGAGCAGTTCTTC.

V gene TRBV6-5 combines with J gene TRBJ2-7; D gene uncertain. V was cut by 0 bases and J by 4 bases, with 7 bases left in between. The CDR3 runs 13 residues. Germline CDR1 and CDR2: MNHEY and SVGAGI. CDR3 bases: TGTGCCAGCAGTTACTCTCCCGTATACGAGCAGTACTTC. Amino acid sequence: CASSYSPVYEQYF.

The genes are TRBV27 and TRBJ2-5; 8 positions match TRBD2. The germline V gene encodes CDR1 MNHEY and CDR2 SMNVEV (reference sequence). V was pared by 5 bases and J by 5 bases, with 7 bases of the junction left unmatched. The CDR3 spans 14 residues. The CDR3 spells CASSGHGRGETQYF. Here the CDR3 DNA reads TGTGCCAGCAGTGGGCACGGGAGGGGGGAGACCCAGTACTTC.

This clone was picked up one time. The chain recombines TRBV11-1 with TRBJ2-6; 9 bases align to TRBD1. Germline V CDR1 and CDR2: SGHAT, FQDESV (reference sequence). V lost 3 bases to trimming and J lost 0 bases; unmatched junction nucleotides: 3. The CDR3 spans 17 residues. CDR3 loop: CASSFGTGLSGANVLTF. The CDR3 coding sequence is TGTGCCAGCAGCTTCGGGACAGGGCTCTCTGGGGCCAACGTCCTGACTTTC.

V is TRBV28 and J is TRBJ2-1; D gene uncertain. In germline, CDR1 is MDHEN, CDR2 SYDVKM. The ends were cut back, 1 base at V and 9 bases at J, with 13 bases in the middle. CDR3 length: 14 residues. The CDR3 region is CASSLSSTTGEQFF. DNA of the CDR3: TGTGCCAGCAGTTTATCATCCACGACGGGTGAGCAGTTCTTC. The full variable domain, rest sourced from reference TRBV28 and TRBJ2-1, is DVKVTQSSRYLVKRTGEKVFLECVQDMDHENMFWYRQDPGLGLRLIYFSYDVKMKEKGDIPEGYSVSREKKERFSLILESASTNQTSMYLCASSLSSTTGEQFFGPGTRLTVL.

In this sample, this clone turned up a few times. This rearrangement joins TRBV10-3 to TRBJ2-1; the match to TRBD1 covers 8 bases. The CDR3 is made up of 14 amino acids. After removal of 2 bases from V and 6 bases from J, the junction contained 3 bases not matched to a gene. Germline V lookup: CDR1 ENHRY, CDR2 SYGVKD. The CDR3 DNA reads as TGTGCCATCAGTGAGGACAGGGGTAGCAATGAGCAGTTCTTC. Protein product: CAISEDRGSNEQFF.

In DNA form, the CDR3 reads TGTGCCAGCAGCCCACTAGCGGGAGGGACAGATACGCAGTATTTT. Translation gives CASSPLAGGTDTQYF. The chain carries TRBV13 and TRBJ2-3; TRBD2 matches at 13 bases. From germline, CDR1 is PRHDT and CDR2 FYEKMQ (reference sequence). The CDR3 has 15 residues. V lost 5 bases, J lost 3 bases, and 2 bases stayed unmatched.

This clone occurred once. The chain couples TRBV5-6 to TRBJ2-1, with D perhaps matching TRBD2 (5 bases). Germline CDR1 SGHDT, CDR2 YYEEEE. The CDR3 length is 12 residues. V lost 2 bases to trimming and J lost 6 bases, with 6 bases between them. As DNA, the CDR3 is TGTGCCAGCAGCTTCGGACTCAATGAGCAGTTCTTC. It specifies CASSFGLNEQFF.

V is TRBV28 and J is TRBJ2-5; 13 nucleotides match TRBD2. The CDR3 runs 17 residues. V was clipped by 5 bases and J by 5 bases; unmatched bases: 11. Looked up from germline, CDR1 is MDHEN and CDR2 is SYDVKM. CDR3 in amino acids: CASSPALAGGPGETQYF. CDR3 nucleotides: TGTGCCAGCAGTCCCGCACTAGCGGGAGGGCCGGGGGAGACCCAGTACTTC.

This clone was seen a few times. J is TRBJ1-3 and V is TRBV12-5; 8 nucleotides match TRBD1. V lost 1 base, J lost 16 bases, and 6 bases stayed unmatched. This CDR3 spans 12 amino acids. Per the germline V gene, CDR1 is LGHNT and CDR2 is FRNRAP. The CDR3 loop is CASGLDRGQGYF. The CDR3 DNA is TGTGCTAGTGGTTTGGACCGCGGACAGGGTTATTTT.

The chain uses TRBV11-3 and TRBJ2-3; TRBD2 agrees at 14 bases. Germline values: CDR1 SGHNT, CDR2 YENEEA. CDR3 length: 18 residues. Trimming took 6 bases from V and 1 from J; bases not matched to a gene: 9. CDR3 DNA sequence: TGTGCCAGCAGAAAGAGACTAGCGGGAGGGCCCGGCACAGATACGCAGTATTTT. It translates to CASRKRLAGGPGTDTQYF. Using reference TRBV11-3 and TRBJ2-3 for the parts outside the CDR3, the full variable domain is EAGVVQSPRYKIIEKKQPVAFWCNPISGHNTLYWYLQNLGQGPELLIRYENEEAVDDSQLPKDRFSAERLKGVDSTLKIQPAELGDSAVYLCASRKRLAGGPGTDTQYFGPGTRLTVL.

This sequence joins TRBV18 and TRBJ2-7, with TRBD2 identical over 9 bases. Germline trimming cut 4 bases from V and 0 bases from J; bases unmatched to any gene: 4. This CDR3 contains 15 residues. From germline, CDR1 is KGHSH and CDR2 LQKENI. The CDR3 DNA follows: TGTGCCAGCTCACAGACTAGCGGACTCTCCTACGAGCAGTACTTC. It specifies CASSQTSGLSYEQYF.

This clone occurred once. The rearrangement uses TRBV4-1 and TRBJ2-7; D perhaps matches TRBD1 (5 bases). V was clipped by 4 bases and J by 0 bases, with 13 bases between them. The germline V gene has CDR1 MGHRA and CDR2 YSYEKL. The CDR3 covers 15 residues. The CDR3 DNA sequence: TGCGCCAGCAGCCCAGTCCTAGGGGCCTCCTACGAGCAGTACTTC. This gives the protein CASSPVLGASYEQYF.

The V call is TRBV28, the J call TRBJ1-5; D may be TRBD1 (5 bases). This CDR3 is built from 15 residues. V lost 3 bases to trimming and J lost 1 base, with 10 bases between them. Germline CDR1 and CDR2: MDHEN and SYDVKM. As DNA, the CDR3 is TGTGCCAGCAGTTTTGGAGGGACCAGCAATCAGCCCCAGCATTTT. This encodes CASSFGGTSNQPQHF.

A few counts support this clone. The chain has TRBV19 and TRBJ1-5; TRBD1 agrees at 7 bases. Germline CDR1 is LNHDA and CDR2 is SQIVND (reference sequence). Unmatched junction bases numbered 4, after V lost 7 bases and J lost 7 bases. The CDR3 spans 12 residues. Here the CDR3 DNA reads TGTGCCAGTATGGCAGGGGGGCAGCCCCAGCATTTT. Translation gives CASMAGGQPQHF.

V usage is TRBV7-2 and J usage is TRBJ2-7; 8 bases fit TRBD2. CDR3 length: 15 residues. CDR1 SGHTA and CDR2 FQGNSA come from the germline V gene. J lost 4 bases, V lost 5 bases, and 10 bases had no gene match. CDR3: CASSPRSGSRYEQYF. DNA for the CDR3: TGTGCCAGCAGCCCCCGGAGCGGGAGTCGGTACGAGCAGTACTTC. The variable domain in full, completed from reference TRBV7-2 and TRBJ2-7, reads GAGVSQSPSNKVTEKGKDVELRCDPISGHTALYWYRQSLGQGLEFLIYFQGNSAPDKSGLPSDRFSAERTGGSVSTLTIQRTQQEDSAVYLCASSPRSGSRYEQYFGPGTRLTVT.

DNA for the CDR3: TGTGCCAGCAGTGATGGGCGGGAGGGCCGCAGTGAGCAGTTCTTC. Its translation is CASSDGREGRSEQFF. The rearrangement uses TRBV2 and TRBJ2-1; 9 bases are a match to TRBD2. The CDR3 is 15 amino acids. Trimming cost V 3 bases and J 9 bases; bases outside gene matches: 9. Germline V gene sequence: CDR1 SNHLY, CDR2 FYNNEI.